This T cell receptor (beta chain) was found in a study of OX40 agonist ivuxolimab in advanced cancers. In the study overall: Patients with prior anti-PD-1, anti-PD-L1 or anti-CTLA-4 therapy were eligible; less than 50% had some.

Germline-derived CDR1 and CDR2 are SGHNT and YYREEE (reference sequence). The CDR3 consists of 14 residues. Trimming cost V 4 bases and J 11 bases, with 19 bases left between them. This table comes from immunoSEQ multiplex PCR, and its TCRdb copy is limited to in-frame clones, with some not included. The sample has tens of thousands of clones, 75% to 95% seen once. The chain uses TRBV5-4 and TRBJ2-1; weak D call: TRBD1 (6 bases). The source of this sequence is an adult with an advanced solid tumor such as melanoma, head and neck, liver or kidney cancer. Specimen: CD4+ or CD8+ T cells sorted from blood, collected in a trial of the OX40 agonist ivuxolimab. CDR3 coding DNA: TGTGCCAGCAGCCGTGACAGGCTCATAAGACAGCAGTTCTTC. Translation: CASSRDRLIRQQFF.